A selection of T cell receptor beta chains follows, all from one sample in a study of shared clonotypes between healthy human individuals. TCRdb's table, derived via immunoSEQ multiplex PCR, lists solely in-frame clones and lacks some. The profile shows roughly 2.5 million clones, 90% to 95% of them singletons. The sample was naive CD4+ T cells sorted from blood. The receptors were gathered from a man in his late teens or twenties in good health. Each CDR3 is given with its conserved first and last residue. The D gene is left open where the match is weak. The size field is filled for only some rows; it gives once, few, many or a size class.

V	size	D	J	DNA	CDR3
TRBV6-6	.	TRBD2	TRBJ2-7	TGTGCCAGCAATTTAGCGGGAGCCTCCTACGAGCAGTACTTC	CASNLAGASYEQYF
TRBV6-5	.	TRBD2	TRBJ2-3	TGTGCCAGCAGTTACGCTAGCGGGAGCACAGATACGCAGTATTTT	CASSYASGSTDTQYF
TRBV9	.	.	TRBJ2-3	TGTGCCAGCAGCGTAGGAAACGGCGCAGGCGATACGCAGTATTTT	CASSVGNGAGDTQYF
TRBV7-9	.	TRBD2	TRBJ2-2	TGTGCCAGCAGCTTCGGGACTAGCGGGGGCCGCACCGGGGAGCTGTTTTTT	CASSFGTSGGRTGELFF
TRBV11-3	.	.	TRBJ2-5	TGTGCCAGCAGCTTAGATGGACGGGGAGAGACCCAGTACTTC	CASSLDGRGETQYF
TRBV30	.	TRBD2	TRBJ2-7	TGTGCCTGGAGTGGCGGTGAATGGCGGGAGGGCCAGGGGACCTACGAGCAGTACTTC	CAWSGGEWREGQGTYEQYF
TRBV11-2	once	.	TRBJ2-1	TGTGCCAGCAGCTCCTTCAGCGGTACGGGCCCCAATGAGCAGTTCTTC	CASSSFSGTGPNEQFF
TRBV11-2	.	.	TRBJ2-7	TGTGCCAGCAGCAACGGGCTCAGGGGAGAGCAGTACTTC	CASSNGLRGEQYF
TRBV7-2	few	TRBD1	TRBJ1-2	TGTGCCAGCAGCTTACAGGGGGCTAACTATGGCTACACCTTC	CASSLQGANYGYTF
TRBV19	.	TRBD2	TRBJ2-5	TGTGCCAGCCAAGCTGAGGGAGGGGAGGCCCAGTACTTC	CASQAEGGEAQYF
TRBV4-2	.	TRBD1	TRBJ1-3	TGTGCCAGCAGGACAGGGTCCTCTGGAAACACCATATATTTT	CASRTGSSGNTIYF
TRBV7-2	.	TRBD1	TRBJ2-7	TGTGCCAGCAGCCCATACAGGGGTCCCACTTACGAGCAGTACTTC	CASSPYRGPTYEQYF
TRBV6-5	.	.	TRBJ1-4	TGTGCCAGCAGTGGACTCCCGGGAGGGGAAAAACTGTTTTTT	CASSGLPGGEKLFF
TRBV6-6	.	.	TRBJ2-1	TGTGCCAGCAGTAACACAGGTGGGGGACACAATGAGCAGTTCTTC	CASSNTGGGHNEQFF
TRBV10-3	.	.	TRBJ1-2	TGTGCCATCAGTGAGTCTTCTGGAGGTACCTATGGCTACACCTTC	CAISESSGGTYGYTF
TRBV6-6	.	.	TRBJ1-6	TGTGCCAGCAGTTACTCGGGAGGGAATTCACCCCTCCACTTT	CASSYSGGNSPLHF
TRBV28	.	.	TRBJ1-4	TGTGCCAGCAGTTCCCTTTCCCTGTGGACTAATGAAAAACTGTTTTTT	CASSSLSLWTNEKLFF
TRBV9	.	TRBD1	TRBJ2-7	TGTGCCAGCAGCGTAGAGTCAGGGGGCCGCAACGAGCAGTACTTC	CASSVESGGRNEQYF
TRBV14	.	.	TRBJ1-6	TGTGCCAGCAGTGGGACCTTTGGCTATAATTCACCCCTCCACTTT	CASSGTFGYNSPLHF
TRBV28	.	.	TRBJ2-3	TGTGCCAGCAGTTTTCCGGGACTCAGATCCAAGGTAGCGGACACAGATACGCAGTATTTT	CASSFPGLRSKVADTDTQYF
TRBV2	.	TRBD1	TRBJ2-3	TGTGCCAGCAGTCGGGACAGGGGCAGCACAGATACGCAGTATTTT	CASSRDRGSTDTQYF
TRBV4-2	.	TRBD2	TRBJ2-3	TGTGCCAGCAGCCGACCCGGGACTAGCGGGACTAGCACAGATACGCAGTATTTT	CASSRPGTSGTSTDTQYF
TRBV7-9	.	.	TRBJ2-3	TGTGCCAGCACCGGATTGGGTAGCGCTAGCACAGATACGCAGTATTTT	CASTGLGSASTDTQYF
TRBV6-1	.	TRBD1	TRBJ1-3	TGTGCCAGCGGGACAGGGTCTGGAAACACCATATATTTT	CASGTGSGNTIYF
TRBV28	.	.	TRBJ1-4	TGTGCCAGCAGTTCCCCCGGGCCCACTAATGAAAAACTGTTTTTT	CASSSPGPTNEKLFF
TRBV4-3	.	.	TRBJ1-2	TGCGCCAGCAGCCAAGATGGCGGACAGTATGGCTACACCTTC	CASSQDGGQYGYTF
TRBV7-9	.	.	TRBJ2-3	TGTGCCAGCAGTACCATGGGGTCTGGGTACACAGATACGCAGTATTTT	CASSTMGSGYTDTQYF
TRBV9	.	TRBD1	TRBJ2-3	TGTGCCAGCAGCTCAACAGGGGGCGCGCAGTATTTT	CASSSTGGAQYF
TRBV4-1	.	TRBD1	TRBJ2-3	TGCGCCAGCACCTCGACAGGGGCGGTTTCAACGGATACGCAGTATTTT	CASTSTGAVSTDTQYF
TRBV27	.	.	TRBJ1-5	TGTGCCAGCAGTTTAGCGGGTAATCAGCCCCAGCATTTT	CASSLAGNQPQHF
TRBV5-1	.	.	TRBJ2-5	TGCGCCAGCAGCTTACCGGGGGCGGGAGAGACCCAGTACTTC	CASSLPGAGETQYF
TRBV2	.	.	TRBJ2-1	TGTGCCAGCAGGGAAGGGGACTTGGGCTACAATGAGCAGTTCTTC	CASREGDLGYNEQFF
TRBV4-3	.	.	TRBJ2-7	TGCGCCAGCAGCCAAGGCCCTGGGGGCAGCTCCTACGAGCAGTACTTC	CASSQGPGGSSYEQYF
TRBV19	.	.	TRBJ1-2	TGTGCCAGTAGGGCAGGGGTATCCGATGGCTACACCTTC	CASRAGVSDGYTF
TRBV7-2	.	TRBD1	TRBJ1-3	TGTGCCAGCAGCCCCCGGACAGGGGAGTTTGCTGGAAACACCATATATTTT	CASSPRTGEFAGNTIYF
TRBV10-2	.	.	TRBJ2-2	TGCGCCAGCGGAACCGAATCCTTGATCGGGGAGCTGTTTTTT	CASGTESLIGELFF
TRBV28	.	.	TRBJ1-1	TGTGCCAGCAGTTTGGGCCGGAGAGGGAACACTGAAGCTTTCTTT	CASSLGRRGNTEAFF
TRBV2	.	.	TRBJ1-6	TGTGCCAGCAGTATCTCGGGAACCAATTCACCCCTCCACTTT	CASSISGTNSPLHF
TRBV6-5	.	.	TRBJ1-1	TGTGCCAGCAGTTACTCGAAGGGCAGAGGGGAAGCTTTCTTT	CASSYSKGRGEAFF
TRBV6-1	once	TRBD2	TRBJ2-3	TGTGCCAGCAATAGAGCGGGGGAGGACACAGATACGCAGTATTTT	CASNRAGEDTDTQYF
TRBV7-2	.	TRBD1	TRBJ2-3	TGTGCCAGCAGCCTGAGGACAGGGGGCCCAGATACGCAGTATTTT	CASSLRTGGPDTQYF
TRBV7-8	.	TRBD1	TRBJ1-2	TGTGCCAGCAGCTCGGACAGGGGCGCTTTTGGTGGCTACACCTTC	CASSSDRGAFGGYTF
TRBV4-3	.	.	TRBJ2-5	TGCGCCAGCAGCCAAGGGGCGAGGAACCAAGAGACCCAGTACTTC	CASSQGARNQETQYF
TRBV6-6	.	.	TRBJ2-7	TGTGCCAGCAGTTACGGCTTAGACGGATCCTACGAGCAGTACTTC	CASSYGLDGSYEQYF
TRBV1	.	.	TRBJ2-4	TGCACCAGCAGCCAAGCCGAATCATGGGGCGGGGCGGAAAACATTCAGTACTTC	CTSSQAESWGGAENIQYF
TRBV25-1	.	.	TRBJ2-6	TGTGCCAGCAGTGATAGGCCGGATGGGGCCAACGTCCTGACTTTC	CASSDRPDGANVLTF
TRBV7-2	.	.	TRBJ2-5	TGTGCCAGCAGGAAAGGGGTCTCGGAGACCCAGTACTTC	CASRKGVSETQYF
TRBV11-3	.	.	TRBJ2-7	TGTGCCAGCAGCTTATGGCGGTCGGACTACGAGCAGTACTTC	CASSLWRSDYEQYF
TRBV7-9	.	TRBD1	TRBJ1-6	TGTGCCAGCAGCTTAGGGTCCGGGACAGGGGATTCACCCCTCCACTTT	CASSLGSGTGDSPLHF
TRBV7-2	.	TRBD2	TRBJ2-6	TGTGCCAGCAGCCGGACACTAGCGGGTGCCTCTGGGGCCAACGTCCTGACTTTC	CASSRTLAGASGANVLTF
TRBV7-8	.	TRBD1	TRBJ2-5	TGTGCCAGCAGCCAGAGACAGGGGGCGGGGGAGACCCAGTACTTC	CASSQRQGAGETQYF
TRBV5-4	.	.	TRBJ1-4	TGTGCCAGCAGTAGGAGGGGGGCTGAAAAACTGTTTTTT	CASSRRGAEKLFF
TRBV6-1	.	TRBD1	TRBJ1-5	TGTGCCAGCAGTGATGGGACAGGTCGCAATCAGCCCCAGCATTTT	CASSDGTGRNQPQHF